Here is one T cell receptor beta chain with its context. Its antigen remains unidentified. The data are from a study of T cell repertoires in cytomegalovirus infection. For the study at large: CMV epitopes in the study were HLA-C-restricted (recently identified) and HLA-B-restricted (well studied). Signatures in public TCR beta sequences pointed to both CMV infection and matching HLA type. The study's findings and limits: Individuals carrying CMV plus the relevant HLA were identified by cumulative frequency of public TCR beta families. HLA-C-restricted TCR beta clonotypes specific for CMV led the ex vivo response.

Germline CDR1 LGHDT, CDR2 YNNKEL (reference sequence). The CDR3 consists of 15 residues. Trimming shortened V by 0 bases and J by 9 bases, and 15 bases separated the two germline ends. TCRdb reprocessed the reads via MiXCR and lists one record per CDR3 protein. The top ten hold around 11% of the sample, which has 650,000 to 900,000 distinct CDR3 sequences, 32% seen once. The source of this sequence is a human donor in good health (CMV status not recorded). Some clones in this sample may be carry-over from other donors' samples. This specimen consisted of cultured CD8+ T cells from PBMCs, obtained from culture after CMV antigen stimulation. The V and J genes are TRBV3-1 and TRBJ2-1; D perhaps matches TRBD1 (5 bases). CDR3 amino acids: CASSQENPTGAEQFF. In DNA form, the CDR3 reads TGTGCCAGCAGCCAAGAGAATCCCACAGGTGCTGAGCAGTTCTTC.